This is a list of T cell receptor beta chains from one sample in a study of blood T cells in healthy people across ages. MiXCR, applied by TCRdb to the 5' RACE reads, yields one record per CDR3 protein. Seen here are approximately 780,000 distinct CDR3 sequences, roughly 25% observed once, and the top ten hold about 2.9%. These same data were also listed under a study on T cells of mothers and their children.

Sequencing was performed on blood. Receptors were obtained from a boy younger than 18 in good health. Both conserved end residues are part of each CDR3. Fields, in order: clone size, D gene, V gene, J gene, CDR3 DNA, CDR3 protein. D genes are given only for firm matches. Clone size appears in some rows only: once, few, many, or a class for an expanded clone.

clone size: .
D gene: TRBD2
V gene: TRBV11-2
J gene: TRBJ2-1
CDR3 DNA: TGTGCCAGCAGCTCCCAGGGCGGGGGGTACAATGAGCAGTTCTTC
CDR3 protein: CASSSQGGGYNEQFF

clone size: .
D gene: TRBD2
V gene: TRBV4-2
J gene: TRBJ2-5
CDR3 DNA: TGTGCCAGCAGCCAAGAGGGGCTAGCGGGGACGTACCAAGAGACCCAGTACTTC
CDR3 protein: CASSQEGLAGTYQETQYF

clone size: .
D gene: .
V gene: TRBV5-1
J gene: TRBJ2-5
CDR3 DNA: TGCGCCAGCAGGCTGGGCGGGACAGAACAAGAGACCCAGTACTTC
CDR3 protein: CASRLGGTEQETQYF

clone size: few
D gene: TRBD2
V gene: TRBV29-1
J gene: TRBJ2-7
CDR3 DNA: TGCAGCGTCCGCGGGACTAGCGGGAGCGGCGACGATCAGTACTTC
CDR3 protein: CSVRGTSGSGDDQYF

clone size: .
D gene: TRBD2
V gene: TRBV3-1
J gene: TRBJ2-3
CDR3 DNA: TGTGCCAGCAGCCCCCTTGGAGCGGGGGGGCGGGATACGCAGTATTTT
CDR3 protein: CASSPLGAGGRDTQYF

clone size: .
D gene: TRBD1
V gene: TRBV7-8
J gene: TRBJ1-5
CDR3 DNA: TGTGCCAGCAGGTCGGACAGGATAAATCAGCCCCAGCATTTT
CDR3 protein: CASRSDRINQPQHF

clone size: .
D gene: TRBD2
V gene: TRBV6-2/TRBV6-3
J gene: TRBJ2-7
CDR3 DNA: TGTGCCACTAAAACGGGACTAGTTCTCGACGAGCAGTACTTC
CDR3 protein: CATKTGLVLDEQYF

clone size: .
D gene: .
V gene: TRBV12-3/TRBV12-4
J gene: TRBJ1-2
CDR3 DNA: TGTGCCAGCAGTCCCACAGGGACTGGCTACACCTTC
CDR3 protein: CASSPTGTGYTF

clone size: many
D gene: TRBD1
V gene: TRBV27
J gene: TRBJ2-1
CDR3 DNA: TGTGCCAGCAGTTTCGAGACAGGGGCCCATGAGCAGTTCTTC
CDR3 protein: CASSFETGAHEQFF

clone size: few
D gene: TRBD2
V gene: TRBV11-2
J gene: TRBJ2-7
CDR3 DNA: TGTGCCAGCAGCTGGGGGGGGAATTACGAGCAGTACTTC
CDR3 protein: CASSWGGNYEQYF

clone size: .
D gene: .
V gene: TRBV7-3
J gene: TRBJ2-5
CDR3 DNA: TGTGCCAGCAGCCGCGGACAGTTCGGGGCCCAGTACTTC
CDR3 protein: CASSRGQFGAQYF

clone size: few
D gene: TRBD2
V gene: TRBV25-1
J gene: TRBJ2-7
CDR3 DNA: TGTGCCAGCAGTGGGGCTACCGGGGGGTCCTACGAGCAGTACTTC
CDR3 protein: CASSGATGGSYEQYF

clone size: .
D gene: TRBD1
V gene: TRBV5-1
J gene: TRBJ1-3
CDR3 DNA: TGCGCCAGCAGCGGGACAGCCACGAGCTCTGGAAACACCATATATTTT
CDR3 protein: CASSGTATSSGNTIYF

clone size: .
D gene: TRBD1
V gene: TRBV5-1
J gene: TRBJ1-1
CDR3 DNA: TGCGCCAGCAGCTCTAGAAGGACAGGGGTCCACACTGAAGCTTTCTTT
CDR3 protein: CASSSRRTGVHTEAFF

clone size: .
D gene: TRBD2
V gene: TRBV10-3
J gene: TRBJ2-3
CDR3 DNA: TGTGCCATCAGTGAGGCGCCTAGCGGGTATAGCACAGATACGCAGTATTTT
CDR3 protein: CAISEAPSGYSTDTQYF

clone size: .
D gene: .
V gene: TRBV10-3
J gene: TRBJ2-6
CDR3 DNA: TGTGCCATCACAGGGACCCTTAGCTCTGGGGCCAACGTCCTGACTTTC
CDR3 protein: CAITGTLSSGANVLTF

clone size: .
D gene: .
V gene: TRBV6-1
J gene: TRBJ1-1
CDR3 DNA: TGTGCCAGCAGAAAACAGGACACGAACACTGAAGCTTTCTTT
CDR3 protein: CASRKQDTNTEAFF

clone size: few
D gene: .
V gene: TRBV2
J gene: TRBJ2-1
CDR3 DNA: TGTGCCAGTCGGAGTGGTAATGAGCAGTTCTTC
CDR3 protein: CASRSGNEQFF

clone size: .
D gene: TRBD1
V gene: TRBV30
J gene: TRBJ2-1
CDR3 DNA: TGTGCCTGGAGGAATACAGGGGGTATCTACAATGAGCAGTTCTTC
CDR3 protein: CAWRNTGGIYNEQFF

clone size: few
D gene: .
V gene: TRBV10-3
J gene: TRBJ2-1
CDR3 DNA: TGTGCCATCAGTGAGTCTGTGGGAGAAGTTACGGCCTACAATGAGCAGTTCTTC
CDR3 protein: CAISESVGEVTAYNEQFF

clone size: few
D gene: TRBD1
V gene: TRBV20-1
J gene: TRBJ1-2
CDR3 DNA: TGCAGTGCTAGAGTAACAGGGGGCAGCTATGGCTACACCTTC
CDR3 protein: CSARVTGGSYGYTF

clone size: .
D gene: TRBD2
V gene: TRBV7-9
J gene: TRBJ2-5
CDR3 DNA: TGTGCCAGCAGCCTAGCCCGAAGCGGGGGGGCAAAAGAGACCCAGTACTTC
CDR3 protein: CASSLARSGGAKETQYF

clone size: .
D gene: .
V gene: TRBV2
J gene: TRBJ2-7
CDR3 DNA: TGTGCCAGCAGCCAGGTGGGGGCTCAACAGTACTTC
CDR3 protein: CASSQVGAQQYF

clone size: few
D gene: TRBD1
V gene: TRBV4-2
J gene: TRBJ2-5
CDR3 DNA: TGTGCCAGCAGCCAAGGGGGACAGGGGGGCGGGGAAGAAGAGACCCAGTACTTC
CDR3 protein: CASSQGGQGGGEEETQYF

clone size: few
D gene: .
V gene: TRBV27
J gene: TRBJ1-4
CDR3 DNA: TGTGCCAGCGGACCCCGAGCCGGGCACGAAAAACTGTTTTTT
CDR3 protein: CASGPRAGHEKLFF

clone size: .
D gene: .
V gene: TRBV4-2
J gene: TRBJ2-7
CDR3 DNA: TGTGCCAGCAGCCAAGAAACAGGTTTGGGCGAGCAGTACTTC
CDR3 protein: CASSQETGLGEQYF

clone size: .
D gene: .
V gene: TRBV7-3
J gene: TRBJ2-5
CDR3 DNA: TGTGCCAGCTCGAAAGGGGATCAGGAGACCCAGTACTTC
CDR3 protein: CASSKGDQETQYF

clone size: .
D gene: .
V gene: TRBV15
J gene: TRBJ1-5
CDR3 DNA: TGTGCCACCAGCAGAGATGTGGCAGCTGAGGGCGGGCCCCAGCATTTT
CDR3 protein: CATSRDVAAEGGPQHF

clone size: .
D gene: .
V gene: TRBV4-2
J gene: TRBJ2-7
CDR3 DNA: TGTGCCAGCAGCCAGGGCCAAAGGTTCTACGAGCAGTACTTC
CDR3 protein: CASSQGQRFYEQYF

clone size: few
D gene: .
V gene: TRBV6-1
J gene: TRBJ2-1
CDR3 DNA: TGTGCCAGCAGTGCCCGGGACAATGAGCAGTTCTTC
CDR3 protein: CASSARDNEQFF

clone size: few
D gene: .
V gene: TRBV27
J gene: TRBJ2-7
CDR3 DNA: TGTGCCACAGCCCGGCTACACGAGCAGTACTTC
CDR3 protein: CATARLHEQYF

clone size: few
D gene: .
V gene: TRBV20-1
J gene: TRBJ2-7
CDR3 DNA: TGCAGTGCTAGAGGGCAAGGGGGTAACTCCTACGAGCAGTACTTC
CDR3 protein: CSARGQGGNSYEQYF

clone size: .
D gene: .
V gene: TRBV4-1
J gene: TRBJ1-4
CDR3 DNA: TGCGCCAGCAGCCACCTCTACAGGGAGCGGGACGAAAAACTGTTTTTT
CDR3 protein: CASSHLYRERDEKLFF

clone size: .
D gene: .
V gene: TRBV11-2
J gene: TRBJ2-1
CDR3 DNA: TGTGCCAGCAGCTTAGATATGAGCAATGAGCAGTTCTTC
CDR3 protein: CASSLDMSNEQFF

clone size: .
D gene: TRBD2
V gene: TRBV27
J gene: TRBJ2-2
CDR3 DNA: TGTGCCAGTGGGTGGGGACTAGTAGGCACCGGGGAGCTGTTTTTT
CDR3 protein: CASGWGLVGTGELFF

clone size: .
D gene: TRBD2
V gene: TRBV5-1
J gene: TRBJ2-4
CDR3 DNA: TGCGCCAGCAGCGGGGGGTCTAGCGGTCGGGGAAACATTCAGTACTTC
CDR3 protein: CASSGGSSGRGNIQYF

clone size: .
D gene: .
V gene: TRBV7-8
J gene: TRBJ2-3
CDR3 DNA: TGTGCCAGCAGGTTCGGGGGGCTGGCAGATACGCAGTATTTT
CDR3 protein: CASRFGGLADTQYF

clone size: .
D gene: TRBD1
V gene: TRBV10-3
J gene: TRBJ2-7
CDR3 DNA: TGTGCCATCAGAGGACAGGGAGATACCTACGAGCAGTACTTC
CDR3 protein: CAIRGQGDTYEQYF

clone size: once
D gene: TRBD2
V gene: TRBV7-9
J gene: TRBJ2-5
CDR3 DNA: TGTGCCAGCAGCTTCGCCCAGGGAGGGCAAGAGACCCAGTACTTC
CDR3 protein: CASSFAQGGQETQYF

clone size: .
D gene: .
V gene: TRBV20-1
J gene: TRBJ2-7
CDR3 DNA: TGCAGTGGCATCACTTGGTACGAGCAGTACTTC
CDR3 protein: CSGITWYEQYF

clone size: .
D gene: .
V gene: TRBV5-5
J gene: TRBJ2-2
CDR3 DNA: TGTGCCAGCAGCCCCCTCGGGGGAGTGGAGAGTCTCACCGGGGAGCTGTTTTTT
CDR3 protein: CASSPLGGVESLTGELFF

clone size: .
D gene: .
V gene: TRBV6-2/TRBV6-3
J gene: TRBJ2-7
CDR3 DNA: TGTGCCAGCAGTCCAGGGATGGCCTACGAGCAGTACTTC
CDR3 protein: CASSPGMAYEQYF

clone size: few
D gene: .
V gene: TRBV10-3
J gene: TRBJ2-5
CDR3 DNA: TGTGCCATCAGTGACTTCCCAGGGAAAGAGACCCAGTACTTC
CDR3 protein: CAISDFPGKETQYF

clone size: few
D gene: .
V gene: TRBV29-1
J gene: TRBJ1-2
CDR3 DNA: TGCAGCGTTTCAGGCGGTGACTATGGCTACACCTTC
CDR3 protein: CSVSGGDYGYTF